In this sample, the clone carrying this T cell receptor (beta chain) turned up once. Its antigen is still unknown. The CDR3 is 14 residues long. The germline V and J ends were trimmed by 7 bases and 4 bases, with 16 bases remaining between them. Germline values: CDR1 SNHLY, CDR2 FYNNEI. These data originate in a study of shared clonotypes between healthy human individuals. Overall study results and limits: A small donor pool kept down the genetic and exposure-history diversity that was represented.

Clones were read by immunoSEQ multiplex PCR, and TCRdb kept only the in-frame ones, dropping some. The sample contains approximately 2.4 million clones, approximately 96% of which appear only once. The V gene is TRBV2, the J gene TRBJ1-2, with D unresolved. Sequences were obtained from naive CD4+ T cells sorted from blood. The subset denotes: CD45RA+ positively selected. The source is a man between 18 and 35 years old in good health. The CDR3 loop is CASIYEHLTYGYTF. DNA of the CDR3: TGTGCCAGCATTTACGAACACCTGACCTATGGCTACACCTTC.